The 25 T cell receptor beta chains listed next were all sequenced from one sample in a study of tumor-infiltrating lymphocytes in primary liver carcinoma. Using a constant-region primer together with ProtoScript II reverse transcriptase, TCR beta cDNA was made from approximately 0.55 ug of total RNA. Slightly modified ARM-PCR served as the procedure for the TCR beta libraries. These libraries came from three rounds of nested multiplex PCR. Each of the first two PCR rounds ran roughly 9 cycles with TRBV1-TRBV30 forward and C-beta reverse primers. From the multiplex PCR reads, TCRdb called clonotypes with MiXCR, one entry per CDR3 protein. This sample carries 65,000 to 90,000 distinct CDR3 sequences, 72% of them seen once, and the ten largest clones take roughly 19%. Co-extracted RNA and DNA came from around 20-30 mg of unsorted bulk tissue. Sample: liver tumor tissue from sampling region 1. Subset defined: tumor region T1, superior pole. These receptors all come from a man aged 35-49 years with primary liver carcinoma and hepatitis B virus infection.

As for this clonotype: Just one base apart from a much larger clone, this may be a read error. Here the CDR3 omits its conserved ending phenylalanine or tryptophan, so a read error is the likely source. V and J are TRBV6-1 and TRBJ1-1; maybe TRBD1 (5 bases). Looked up from germline, CDR1 is MNHNS and CDR2 is SASEGT. V was shortened by 4 bases and J by 1 base, with 10 bases between the two germline ends. The CDR3 is 14 residues long. CDR3 sequence (DNA): TGTGCCAGCAGTGCGATGAGGGGGAACACTGAAGCTTTCGTT. The encoded protein is CASSAMRGNTEAFV.

The gene calls are TRBV5-1 and TRBJ2-7, with unresolved D. In germline, CDR1 is SGHRS, CDR2 YFSETQ. The V end lost 5 bases, the J end lost 2 bases, and 14 bases lay between the germline ends. The CDR3 has 14 amino acids. CDR3 residues: CASRTGFSAYEQYF. The CDR3, as DNA: TGCGCCAGCAGGACGGGCTTCTCAGCCTACGAGCAGTACTTC. The variable domain in full, completed from reference TRBV5-1 and TRBJ2-7, reads KAGVTQTPRYLIKTRGQQVTLSCSPISGHRSVSWYQQTPGQGLQFLFEYFSETQRNKGNFPGRFSGRQFSNSRSEMNVSTLELGDSALYLCASRTGFSAYEQYFGPGTRLTVT.

Note on this clonotype: An end of the junction does not agree with germline; a read error may underlie this. The V gene is TRBV7-9, the J gene TRBJ2-1; no clear D. Germline assignment: CDR1 SEHNR and CDR2 FQNEAQ (reference sequence). The CDR3 length is 12 residues. The CDR3 protein is CASSLAGNEQLF. The CDR3 DNA is TGTGCCAGCAGCTTAGCCGGCAATGAGCAGCTCTTC.

Points on this clonotype: The junction differs from germline at one of its ends, possibly a read error. The genes are TRBV29-1 and TRBJ2-1, with unresolved D. CDR1 SQVTM and CDR2 ANQGSEA come from the germline V gene. This CDR3 contains 12 residues. Written as DNA, the CDR3 is TGCAGAGTTTTGATTACCTACATTGAGCAGTTTTTC. This codes for CRVLITYIEQFF.

In the case of this clonotype: A much larger clone differs by one base, so this may be a read error. The chain couples TRBV7-9 to TRBJ2-7; D is tentatively TRBD1 or TRBD2 (6 bases each). CDR1 and CDR2 from the germline V gene are SEHNR and FQNEAQ (reference sequence). There are 13 residues in the CDR3. CDR3 residues: CASTPGGPYGQYF. In nucleotides, the CDR3 is TGTGCCAGCACCCCTGGGGGGCCTTACGGGCAGTACTTC.

The rearrangement joins TRBV5-4 to TRBJ2-1; 9 positions match TRBD2. Germline loops: CDR1 SGHNT, CDR2 YYREEE (reference sequence). The V gene end was trimmed by 1 base and the J gene end by 7 bases; junction bases not matched to a gene: 6. This CDR3 contains 15 residues. Here the CDR3 reads CASSLRAGGLNEQFF. DNA of the CDR3: TGTGCCAGCAGCTTGAGGGCGGGAGGGCTGAATGAGCAGTTCTTC.

V and J are TRBV2 and TRBJ2-7, with 8 positions matching TRBD1. Germline V lookup: CDR1 SNHLY, CDR2 FYNNEI. Unmatched junction bases numbered 7, after V lost 10 bases and J lost 2 bases. This CDR3 region has 13 residues. The CDR3 here is CATTGEPTYEQYF. The CDR3 bases are TGTGCCACGACAGGGGAGCCGACCTACGAGCAGTACTTC.

V and J are TRBV9 and TRBJ2-2; 7 bases match TRBD1. Trimming at V came to 0 bases and at J to 3 bases, leaving 5 bases not matched to a gene. The CDR3 is 16 amino acids. Germline values: CDR1 SGDLS, CDR2 YYNGEE. The CDR3 region is CASSVGTGPDTGELFF. The CDR3 bases are TGTGCCAGCAGCGTAGGGACAGGTCCGGACACCGGGGAGCTGTTTTTT.

A note on this clonotype: The junction shows a germline mismatch at one end, possibly a read error. This chain joins TRBV11-1 and TRBJ2-3; TRBD1 matches at 8 bases. The germline V gene has CDR1 SGHAT and CDR2 FQDESV (reference sequence). This CDR3 is 16 amino acids long. CDR3 DNA sequence: TGTGCCAGAAGCACCGCGCAGGGGGCCCAGGCAGATACGAAGTATTTT. Translation gives CARSTAQGAQADTKYF.

Worth noting for this clonotype: The junction differs from germline at one of its ends, possibly a read error. In DNA, the CDR3 is TGTGTCAGCAGCCTGGGAGGGACCTCCTCCTACGAGCAGTACTTC. Translation: CVSSLGGTSSYEQYF. The V and J genes are TRBV5-1 and TRBJ2-7, with TRBD2 matching 7 bases. Germline CDR1 and CDR2: SGHRS and YFSETQ. This CDR3 has 15 residues.

The chain couples TRBV5-1 to TRBJ2-3; D perhaps matches TRBD2 (6 bases). The CDR3 covers 15 residues. Germline V gene data show CDR1 as SGHRS and CDR2 as YFSETQ. V lost 5 bases to trimming and J lost 1 base, with 14 bases between them. CDR3 in amino acids: CASSLAEGRTDTQYF. In DNA form, the CDR3 reads TGCGCCAGCAGTTTAGCGGAAGGGCGCACAGATACGCAGTATTTT.

In this sample, this clonotype turned up many times. This could be a read error, since a much larger clone is one nucleotide away. CDR3: CSGELNSNERFF. The CDR3 DNA is TGCAGCGGGGAGCTGAATAGCAATGAGCGGTTCTTC. V and J are TRBV29-1 and TRBJ2-1; tentatively, D is TRBD2 (5 bases). CDR3 length: 12 residues. Germline CDR1 SQVTM, CDR2 ANQGSEA.

For this clonotype: This CDR3 fails to terminate in the conserved phenylalanine or tryptophan, so it likely reflects a read error. The J gene is TRBJ2-5, the V gene TRBV29-1; D may be TRBD1 (6 bases). Germline V gene sequence: CDR1 SQVTM, CDR2 ANQGSEA. CDR3 size: 13 residues. Trimming removed 1 base from V and 8 bases from J, with 14 bases in between. The CDR3 reads CSVEVTGNLTQYL. CDR3 coding DNA: TGCAGCGTTGAAGTTACAGGGAACCTCACCCAGTACTTA.

Worth noting for this clonotype: The missing conserved phenylalanine or tryptophan at the end of this CDR3 makes a read error likely. This sequence joins TRBV29-1 and TRBJ2-5, with TRBD2 matching over 11 bases. V lost 3 bases and J lost 2; bases outside the gene matches: 17. This CDR3 has 19 residues. Germline V lookup: CDR1 SQVTM, CDR2 ANQGSEA. CDR3 residues: CSVEGTLAGGSRVQETQYL. The CDR3 DNA sequence: TGCAGCGTTGAGGGGACGCTAGCGGGAGGATCAAGGGTGCAAGAGACCCAGTACCTC.

This clonotype was detected only a few times. A much larger clone differs by one base, so this may be a read error. The chain combines TRBV6-1 with TRBJ1-1; unclear D gene. This CDR3 has 14 amino acids. The germline V gene encodes CDR1 MNHNS and CDR2 SASEGT. V was trimmed by 2 bases and J by 7 bases, leaving 14 bases between them. The CDR3 spells CASSEYEGFIEAFF. Here the CDR3 DNA reads TGTGCCAGCAGTGAATATGAGGGATTCATTGAAGCTTTCTTT.

The gene calls are TRBV12-3 or TRBV12-4 and TRBJ1-5; D ambiguous. The J call may be mistaken, given a closer DNA end match to TRBJ2-3. The CDR3 covers 14 residues. CDR3 in amino acids: CASSLATSDQLQYF. The CDR3 coding sequence is TGTGCCAGCAGTTTAGCAACCTCAGATCAGCTCCAGTATTTT.

This clonotype showed up just a few times. The junction differs from germline at one of its ends, possibly a read error. The chain uses TRBV10-1 and TRBJ2-7; unclear D gene. The CDR3 sequence is 12 residues long. The germline CDR1 and CDR2 sequences are WNHNN and SYGVQD (reference sequence). The chain's CDR3 is CASNENGGEQYF. The CDR3 region has the DNA TGCGCCAGCAATGAGAATGGTGGCGAGCAGTACTTT.

Of note for this clonotype: A junction end diverges from the germline sequence, so it may reflect a read error. The chain's CDR3 is CVSSAGTGQGYTEAFF. The CDR3 DNA reads TGTGTCAGCAGTGCCGGGACAGGGCAGGGATACACTGAAGCTTTCTTT. V and J are TRBV2 and TRBJ1-1, with 9 bases aligning to TRBD1. Germline V gives CDR1 SNHLY, CDR2 FYNNEI. The CDR3 covers 16 residues.

With regard to this clonotype: Here the CDR3 omits its conserved ending phenylalanine or tryptophan, so a read error is the likely source. The limits of the CDR3 on the DNA are not certain, so only TCRdb's listed CDR3 is given. The chain has TRBV5-1 and TRBJ2-2; the table names TRBD1, a call not compared with the DNA. CDR1 is SGHRS, CDR2 YFSETQ, per germline. The CDR3 length equals 16 residues, ends included. This chain's CDR3 is CASSLAGRTDTGELFL.

In regard to this clonotype: A read error may produce the germline difference seen at one junction end. The gene calls are TRBV18 and TRBJ1-1, with D hard to call. This CDR3 contains 13 residues. Germline V CDR1 and CDR2: KGHSH, LQKENI. CDR3 bases: TGTGCCAGCTCCGGAGGGATGAACACTGAAGCTCTCTTT. It specifies CASSGGMNTEALF.

This clonotype has at least ten counts. The rearrangement uses TRBV28 and TRBJ1-1; no firm D call. CDR1 is MDHEN and CDR2 is SYDVKM in the germline V gene. The CDR3 covers 15 residues. V lost 4 bases to trimming and J lost 5 bases, with 17 bases between them. The CDR3 reads CASSSPRVGGTEAFF. The CDR3 DNA reads as TGTGCCAGCAGTTCACCGCGAGTAGGAGGGACTGAAGCTTTCTTT.

Turning to this clonotype: Relative to the germline gene, one junction end is altered; a read error may explain this. The genes are TRBV11-1 and TRBJ2-7, with D maybe TRBD2 (5 bases). The CDR3 is 15 residues long. Germline loops: CDR1 SGHAT, CDR2 FQDESV (reference sequence). The CDR3 loop is CASSLGGAVSYEHYF. The CDR3 DNA reads TGTGCCAGCAGTCTTGGAGGAGCCGTCAGCTACGAGCACTACTTC.

As concerns this clonotype: At one end the junction does not follow the germline gene, possibly because of a read error. The chain combines TRBV20-1 with TRBJ2-2, with 7 bases aligning to TRBD2. Germline-derived CDR1 and CDR2 are DFQATT and SNEGSKA (reference sequence). The CDR3 extends over 18 amino acids. The chain's CDR3 is CSTRDEASGAFNTGELFF. In nucleotides, the CDR3 is TGCAGTACTAGAGATGAGGCTAGCGGAGCCTTTAACACCGGGGAGTTGTTTTTT.

This clonotype was observed a few times. The chain employs TRBV18 and TRBJ1-1; no clear D gene. V was trimmed by 2 bases and J by 0 bases, leaving 10 bases between them. The CDR3 covers 15 residues. Germline lookup yields CDR1 KGHSH and CDR2 LQKENI. This CDR3 reads CASSPYSGLNTEAFF. As DNA, the CDR3 is TGTGCCAGCTCACCATATTCGGGGTTGAACACTGAAGCTTTCTTT.

This clonotype is labeled medium-sized. The CDR3 spells CASSQDPSAGAQYF. CDR3 nucleotides: TGCGCCAGCAGCCAAGACCCTTCAGCTGGGGCCCAGTACTTC. The chain links TRBV4-1 to TRBJ2-5; D call uncertain. CDR1 is MGHRA, CDR2 YSYEKL, per germline. The V end lost 0 bases, the J end lost 9 bases, and 14 bases lay between the germline ends. The CDR3 extends over 14 amino acids.